This T cell receptor (beta chain) is from a study of shared clonotypes between healthy human individuals (dated by TCRdb to the early 2020s). Some background on the complete study: The cohort comprised a couple of women and a few men aged 18 to 49 years. Per donor, three plates each were used for CD4 naive and CD4 memory, two for CD8 naive, and one for CD8 memory. To estimate repertoire size and how much clonotype sharing occurs between individuals, the study deeply sequenced the blood TCR repertoires of five healthy adults. Different laboratories and diverse techniques were used to prepare libraries and sequence TCR repertoires, to increase sequencing depth and limit assay-specific biases. Each donor's leukapheresis produced roughly between roughly 0.85 and 10 billion PBMCs.

Using the deep immunoSEQ assay, TCR CDR3 regions were amplified from genomic DNA by multiplex PCR. Extracted genomic DNA from each cell subset was distributed evenly across all wells of several immunoSEQ 96-well plates, and each plate was treated as a replicate. For sorted subsets, approximately 190 ng of genomic DNA, equivalent to around 30,000 T cell genomes, went into each replicate PCR. Purified libraries were quantified with a Qubit 3.0 fluorometer, sized on a Bioanalyzer 2100, and re-quantified with the KAPA Library Quantification kit. Each immunoSEQ 96-well plate was sequenced on its own single-read 150-cycle Illumina NextSeq 550 flow cell. Per the authors' processing: Because the immunoSEQ output held only junctional sequences and lacked quality scores, the filtering could not match the filtering applied to full-length reads. Sequences were annotated with PyIR, a Python wrapper for IgBLAST v1.9, using IMGT germline references to assign V/J genes and CDR3. Reads with weak V/J assignments (E-value above 1e-6), missing CDR3, stop codons, out-of-frame junctions, or ambiguous translated residues were removed. V3J clonotypes were defined as sequences sharing an identical inferred V gene, J gene, and CDR3 amino acid sequence. The percentage overlap between two repertoires was calculated by dividing the number of shared unique clonotypes by the size of the smaller repertoire. Repertoire richness was assessed with RTK rarefaction, the Chao1 estimator, and Recon v2.1 estimates of unobserved clonotypes. Generation probabilities were computed with OLGA for all TCRbeta clonotypes obtained by the gDNA method from several donors. Held by TCRdb, this immuneACCESS table contains in-frame sequences only and omits some clones. Under half of the omission traces to an unresolved V gene where checked; the cause of the rest is unknown. V, J and clone size were drawn from that table, and D and trimming were deduced from the DNA. The sample table contains approximately 1,500,000 clones; only one count was recorded for roughly 95% of them. The top ten clones comprise about 1% of the sample.

The donors were healthy, HIV-negative adults with no recently reported acute infections or vaccinations. Every donor was a Caucasian adult residing in Nashville, Tennessee, USA. CD4+ T cells were enriched through magnetic negative selection, after which naive cells were positively selected on CD45RA and the remaining negative fraction served as the memory subset. Blood was obtained by leukapheresis, after which PBMCs were separated by Ficoll-Histopaque density gradient centrifugation and cryopreserved in liquid nitrogen vapor phase. Analytical flow cytometry was used to check the purity and quantity of every magnetically sorted T cell population. Genomic DNA was isolated from every sorted fraction and measured by UV absorbance on a Nanodrop 2000c. What the research found in general, with its limitations: Naive subsets generally had larger estimated clonotype richness than memory subsets did. Only blood was sampled, and tissue TCR repertoires likely differ from those in blood. Pairwise subsampling indicated that sequencing depth was expected to affect the degree of clonotype sharing among donors. Because the study included a small number of donors, the genetic and exposure-history diversity represented was limited. Across several donors, roughly 5% of naive CD4, 3% to 4% of naive CD8, 2% to 2.5% of memory CD4, and approximately 0.4% of memory CD8 clonotypes were shared. Higher generation probabilities were observed for clonotypes shared by all four sorted-subset donors than for non-shared clonotypes. Incomplete sequencing was indicated by rarefaction of sorted-subset datasets, despite the large sequencing depth.

Notes on this clone: It lacks a known antigen. Base qualities are not at hand, and no much larger clone is one base apart.

The TCR was taken from a man aged 25-40 years in good health. The material sequenced was naive CD4+ T cells sorted from blood. The cell subset or site label, as the study defines it: CD45RA+ positively selected.

The bases read TGTGCCAGCAGCCCTCGGACAGGATGGGAAAGCTGGGAGCAGTACTTC. The encoded protein is CASSPRTGWESWEQYF. Recombination linked TRBV7-9 to TRBJ2-7, and 7 bases in between align with TRBD1. V lost 5 bases and J lost 7 bases, and the count of bases not matched to a germline gene is 17. For CDR1 and CDR2, the germline V gene (reference sequence) lists SEHNR and FQNEAQ. Taken from cysteine to phenylalanine, the CDR3 has 16 residues. Only CDR3 DNA remains: 48 bases, in frame from the first base.